Here is one TCR beta chain with its context. Its antigen is unknown. Normal lung was sampled as far from the tumour as possible, at least 3 cm. The length of the CDR3 is 13 residues. Between the trimmed V and J ends, which lost 7 bases and 4 bases, there was a span of 15 bases. Germline V CDR1 and CDR2: SQVTM, ANQGSEA. Repertoires were generated with immunoSEQ multiplex PCR, while TCRdb's copy carries only in-frame clones and drops some. This sample has some 4,600 clones, with more than 70% found just once. This record belongs to a study of immune cell composition in non-small cell lung cancer. On the study more broadly: Histologic subtype was mainly adenocarcinoma or squamous cell carcinoma. Study findings and constraints: Tumour-reactive clones were not shown to match dominant in vivo tumour clones. Tumour TCR-beta clonality was not significantly tied to smoking pack-years. Roughly 75% of squamous and roughly 32% of adenocarcinoma cases had tumour-associated clones >0.5%.

This clonotype was sampled from a human donor with non-small cell lung cancer. This chain connects TRBV29-1 to TRBJ2-3; a weak D match, TRBD2 (6 bases). The sequenced sample was non-adjacent lung tissue. The CDR3 loop reads CSGGWRGADTQYF. DNA for the CDR3: TGCAGCGGGGGATGGCGGGGCGCAGATACGCAGTATTTT.